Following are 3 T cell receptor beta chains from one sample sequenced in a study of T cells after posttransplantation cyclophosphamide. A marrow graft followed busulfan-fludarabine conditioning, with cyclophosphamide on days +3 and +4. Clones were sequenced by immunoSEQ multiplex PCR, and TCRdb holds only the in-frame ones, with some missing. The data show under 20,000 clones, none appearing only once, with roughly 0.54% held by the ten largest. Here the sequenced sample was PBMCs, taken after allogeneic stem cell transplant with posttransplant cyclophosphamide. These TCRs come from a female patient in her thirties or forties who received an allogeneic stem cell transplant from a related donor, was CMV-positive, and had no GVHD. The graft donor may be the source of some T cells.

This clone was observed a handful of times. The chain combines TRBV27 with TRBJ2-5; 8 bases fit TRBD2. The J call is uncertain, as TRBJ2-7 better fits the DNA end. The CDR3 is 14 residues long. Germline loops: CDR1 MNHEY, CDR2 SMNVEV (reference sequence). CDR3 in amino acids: CASSLSASGYEQYF. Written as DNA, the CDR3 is TGTGCCAGCAGTTTATCTGCTAGCGGGTACGAGCAGTACTTC.

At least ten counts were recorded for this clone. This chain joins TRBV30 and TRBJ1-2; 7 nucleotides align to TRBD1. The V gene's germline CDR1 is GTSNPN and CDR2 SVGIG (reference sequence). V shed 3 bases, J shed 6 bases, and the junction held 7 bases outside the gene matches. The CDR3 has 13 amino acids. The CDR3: CAWRGTGEDGYTF. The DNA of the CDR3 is TGTGCCTGGAGGGGAACAGGGGAGGATGGCTACACCTTC.

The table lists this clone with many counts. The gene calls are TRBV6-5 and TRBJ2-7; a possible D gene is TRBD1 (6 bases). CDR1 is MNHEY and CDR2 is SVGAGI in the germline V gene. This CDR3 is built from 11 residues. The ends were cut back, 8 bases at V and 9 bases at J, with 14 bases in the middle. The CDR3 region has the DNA TGTGCCAGCCGCAGCCCAGGGGTGCAGTACTTC. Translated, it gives CASRSPGVQYF.